This T cell receptor beta chain was identified in a study of blood T cells in healthy people across ages. Isolating PBMCs gave at least 6.5 million of these cells per sample. A remark on this clonotype: No antigen is known for it.

This CDR3 is built from 16 residues. Trimming shortened V by 0 bases and J by 3 bases, and 9 bases separated the two germline ends. Germline CDR1 is SGHDN and CDR2 is FVKESK. General observations from the study: Strongly correlated with naive T cell percentage was TCR beta diversity. The recorded TCR beta diversity per million T cells decreased in a roughly linear manner with age. Versus aged donors, long-lived donors had higher diversity and more naive CD4+ cells.

The authors ran a second PCR of 7 to 11 cycles using a sample-barcoded 5' primer and a J-beta primer mix. TCRdb re-called the 5' RACE reads with MiXCR, one entry per CDR3 protein. The profile covers about 1.4 million distinct CDR3 sequences, with 59% appearing a single time and 6.5% to 8.5% taken by the ten largest. This clonotype was sampled from a man aged 18 to 35 in good health. The sequenced material came from blood. V is TRBV14 and J is TRBJ1-6; D uncertain. CDR3 loop: CASSQDQVVYNSPLHF. Written as DNA, the CDR3 is TGTGCCAGCAGCCAAGACCAGGTTGTCTATAATTCACCCCTCCACTTT.